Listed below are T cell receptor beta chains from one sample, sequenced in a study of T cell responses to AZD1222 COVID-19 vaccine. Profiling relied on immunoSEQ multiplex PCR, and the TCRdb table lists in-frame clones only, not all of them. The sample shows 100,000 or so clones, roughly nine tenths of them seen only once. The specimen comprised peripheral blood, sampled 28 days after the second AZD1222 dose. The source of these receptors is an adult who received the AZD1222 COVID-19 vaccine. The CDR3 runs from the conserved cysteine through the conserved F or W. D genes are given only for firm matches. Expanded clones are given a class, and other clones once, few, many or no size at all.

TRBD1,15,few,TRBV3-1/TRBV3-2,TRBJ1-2,CASSDTGTGGRGYTF,TGTGCCAGCAGCGACACCGGGACAGGGGGCCGTGGCTACACCTTC
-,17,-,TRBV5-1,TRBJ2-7,CASSLGFGRGRPYEQYF,TGCGCCAGCAGCTTGGGGTTCGGAAGGGGCCGGCCCTACGAGCAGTACTTC
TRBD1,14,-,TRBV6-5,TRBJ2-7,CASSPGQGAYEQYF,TGTGCCAGCAGTCCGGGACAGGGGGCTTACGAGCAGTACTTC
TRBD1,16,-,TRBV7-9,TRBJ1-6,CASSTDDRGQDSPLHF,TGTGCCAGCAGCACTGACGACAGGGGGCAGGATTCACCCCTCCACTTT
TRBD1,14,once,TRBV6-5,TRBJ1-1,CASRRQGASTEAFF,TGTGCCAGCAGGCGACAGGGGGCGAGCACTGAAGCTTTCTTT
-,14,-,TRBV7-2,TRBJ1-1,CASAGRAGDTEAFF,TGTGCCAGCGCGGGAAGGGCAGGCGACACTGAAGCTTTCTTT
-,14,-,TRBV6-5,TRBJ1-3,CASSYWGDGNTIYF,TGTGCCAGCAGTTACTGGGGTGATGGAAACACCATATATTTT
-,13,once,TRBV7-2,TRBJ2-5,CASRLGGPGTQYF,TGTGCCAGCAGGTTGGGAGGCCCAGGGACCCAGTACTTC
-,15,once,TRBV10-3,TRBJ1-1,CAISDSGQPNTEAFF,TGTGCCATCAGTGACTCAGGACAGCCGAACACTGAAGCTTTCTTT
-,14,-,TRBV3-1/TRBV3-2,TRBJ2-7,CASSLDLVPNEQYF,TGTGCCAGCAGCTTGGACCTCGTTCCCAACGAGCAGTACTTC
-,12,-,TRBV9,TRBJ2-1,CASSVVGREQFF,TGTGCCAGCAGCGTAGTGGGTAGAGAGCAGTTCTTC
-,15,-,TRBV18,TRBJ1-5,CASSPGAGGNQPQHF,TGTGCCAGCTCACCGGGGGCGGGGGGCAATCAGCCCCAGCATTTT
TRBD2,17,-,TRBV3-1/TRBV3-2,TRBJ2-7,CASSPTNGGGNPYEQYF,TGTGCCAGCAGCCCTACGAATGGGGGAGGGAATCCCTACGAGCAGTACTTC
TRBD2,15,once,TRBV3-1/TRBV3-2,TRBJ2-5,CASSLTSGRDETQYF,TGTGCCAGCAGCCTGACTAGCGGGAGGGATGAGACCCAGTACTTC
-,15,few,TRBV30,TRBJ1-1,CAWSVYLRANTEAFF,TGTGCCTGGAGTGTTTATCTAAGGGCGAACACTGAAGCTTTCTTT
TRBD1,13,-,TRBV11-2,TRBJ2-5,CASSVQGSETQYF,TGTGCCAGCAGCGTACAGGGGTCGGAGACCCAGTACTTC
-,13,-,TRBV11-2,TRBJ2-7,CASSLAASYEQYF,TGTGCCAGCAGCTTAGCAGCTAGTTACGAGCAGTACTTC
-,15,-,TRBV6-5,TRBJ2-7,CASSYSRASYYEQYF,TGTGCCAGCAGTTACTCGCGGGCCAGCTACTACGAGCAGTACTTC
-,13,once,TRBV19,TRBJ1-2,CASSPGTLAGYTF,TGTGCCAGTAGCCCCGGGACCTTAGCGGGCTACACCTTC
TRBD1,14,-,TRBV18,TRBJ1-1,CASSSGQMNTEAFF,TGTGCCAGCTCGTCGGGACAGATGAACACTGAAGCTTTCTTT
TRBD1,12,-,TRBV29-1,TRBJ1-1,CSARQGNTEAFF,TGCAGCGCCCGACAGGGGAACACTGAAGCTTTCTTT
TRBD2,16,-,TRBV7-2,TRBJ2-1,CASSLRLGSGSNEQFF,TGTGCCAGCAGCTTACGGTTAGGTAGCGGGAGTAATGAGCAGTTCTTC
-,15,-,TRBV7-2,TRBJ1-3,CASSLVRQIGNTIYF,TGTGCCAGCAGCTTAGTCCGCCAGATTGGAAACACCATATATTTT
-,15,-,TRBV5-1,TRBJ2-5,CASSLSIGGPETQYF,TGCGCCAGCAGCTTAAGCATCGGGGGTCCAGAGACCCAGTACTTC
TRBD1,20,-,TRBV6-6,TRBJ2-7,CASSPAGRPGQGPRSDEQYF,TGTGCCAGCAGTCCGGCGGGTCGGCCGGGACAGGGACCCAGATCCGACGAGCAGTACTTC
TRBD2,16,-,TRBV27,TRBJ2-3,CASSLDLAGATDTQYF,TGTGCCAGCAGCCTCGATCTAGCGGGAGCCACAGATACGCAGTATTTT
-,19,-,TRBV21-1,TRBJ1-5,CASTPFKRRLGTVNQPQHF,TGTGCCAGCACCCCCTTCAAGAGAAGACTGGGGACAGTCAATCAGCCCCAGCATTTT
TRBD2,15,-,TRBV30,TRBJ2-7,CAWSVQLAASYEQYF,TGTGCCTGGAGTGTACAACTAGCGGCCTCCTACGAGCAGTACTTC
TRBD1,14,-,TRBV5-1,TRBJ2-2,CASSRTGNTGELFF,TGCGCCAGCAGCCGGACAGGGAACACCGGGGAGCTGTTTTTT
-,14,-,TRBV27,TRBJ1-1,CASSYGGYLTEAFF,TGTGCCAGCAGCTACGGGGGCTATCTGACTGAAGCTTTCTTT
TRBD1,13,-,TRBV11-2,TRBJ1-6,CASSGDRGSPLHF,TGTGCCAGCAGCGGGGACAGGGGCTCACCCCTCCACTTT
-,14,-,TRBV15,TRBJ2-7,CATSRDTTAHEQYF,TGTGCCACCAGCAGAGATACGACAGCCCACGAGCAGTACTTC
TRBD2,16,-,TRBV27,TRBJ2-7,CASSLSSGGLSYEQYF,TGTGCCAGCAGTTTATCTAGCGGGGGTCTCTCCTACGAGCAGTACTTC
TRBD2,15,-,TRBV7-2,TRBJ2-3,CASSLRLSSGPGAYF,TGTGCCAGCAGCTTAAGGTTGTCTAGCGGGCCAGGTGCGTATTTT
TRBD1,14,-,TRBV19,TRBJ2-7,CASSQQTGPYEQYF,TGTGCCAGTAGTCAACAGACAGGGCCCTACGAGCAGTACTTC
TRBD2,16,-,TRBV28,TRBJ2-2,CASSPLAGGDTGELFF,TGTGCCAGCAGTCCATTAGCGGGAGGGGACACCGGGGAGCTGTTTTTT
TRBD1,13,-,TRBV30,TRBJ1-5,CAWSTGGDQPQHF,TGTGCCTGGAGTACAGGGGGCGATCAGCCCCAGCATTTT
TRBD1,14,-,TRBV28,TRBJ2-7,CASKGQAPSYEQYF,TGTGCCAGCAAAGGACAGGCGCCTTCCTACGAGCAGTACTTC
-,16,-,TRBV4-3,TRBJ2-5,CASSQDPQGAGGTQYF,TGCGCCAGCAGCCAAGACCCACAGGGGGCGGGGGGGACCCAGTACTTC
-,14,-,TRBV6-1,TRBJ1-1,CASSGAGSHTEAFF,TGTGCCAGCAGTGGAGCAGGGTCGCACACTGAAGCTTTCTTT
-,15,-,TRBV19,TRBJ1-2,CATGTTGSFNYGYTF,TGTGCCACCGGAACGACCGGGAGTTTTAACTATGGCTACACCTTC
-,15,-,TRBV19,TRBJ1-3,CASSNLDSAGNTIYF,TGTGCCAGTAGTAACCTCGACAGTGCTGGAAACACCATATATTTT
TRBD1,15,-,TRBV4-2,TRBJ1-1,CASSQYRGRNTEAFF,TGTGCCAGCAGCCAATACAGGGGAAGGAACACTGAAGCTTTCTTT
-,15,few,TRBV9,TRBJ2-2,CASSVGLQNTGELFF,TGTGCCAGCAGCGTTGGACTTCAAAACACCGGGGAGCTGTTTTTT
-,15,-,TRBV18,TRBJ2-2,CASSPLPENTGELFF,TGTGCCAGCTCACCACTTCCCGAAAACACCGGGGAGCTGTTTTTT
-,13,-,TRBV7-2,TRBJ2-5,CASTISRPGTPNF,TGTGCCAGCACTATATCTCGACCTGGGACTCCCAACTTC
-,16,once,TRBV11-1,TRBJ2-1,CASSFWGRSSYNEQFF,TGTGCCAGCAGCTTTTGGGGTCGAAGCTCCTACAATGAGCAGTTCTTC
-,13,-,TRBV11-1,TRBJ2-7,CASSSPSFYEQYF,TGTGCCAGCAGCTCGCCTAGCTTCTACGAGCAGTACTTC
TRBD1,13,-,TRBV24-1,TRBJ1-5,CATSGQFNQPQHF,TGTGCCACGTCGGGACAGTTCAATCAGCCCCAGCATTTT
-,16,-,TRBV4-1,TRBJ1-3,CASSQPGRTSGNTIYF,TGCGCCAGCAGCCAGCCCGGAAGAACCTCTGGAAACACCATATATTTT
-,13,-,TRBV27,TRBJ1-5,CASSSAGSQPQHF,TGTGCCAGCAGTTCTGCAGGGTCCCAGCCCCAGCATTTT